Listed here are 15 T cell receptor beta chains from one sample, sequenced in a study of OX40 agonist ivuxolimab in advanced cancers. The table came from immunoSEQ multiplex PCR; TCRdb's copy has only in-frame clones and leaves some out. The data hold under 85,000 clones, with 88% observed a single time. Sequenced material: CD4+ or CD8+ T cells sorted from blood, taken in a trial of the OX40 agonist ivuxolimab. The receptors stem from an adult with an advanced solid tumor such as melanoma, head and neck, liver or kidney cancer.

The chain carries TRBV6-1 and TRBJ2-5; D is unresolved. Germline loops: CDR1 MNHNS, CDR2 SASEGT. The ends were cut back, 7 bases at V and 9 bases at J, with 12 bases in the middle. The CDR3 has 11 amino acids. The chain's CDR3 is CASKTDGPQYF. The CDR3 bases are TGTGCCAGCAAGACGGACGGGCCCCAGTACTTC.

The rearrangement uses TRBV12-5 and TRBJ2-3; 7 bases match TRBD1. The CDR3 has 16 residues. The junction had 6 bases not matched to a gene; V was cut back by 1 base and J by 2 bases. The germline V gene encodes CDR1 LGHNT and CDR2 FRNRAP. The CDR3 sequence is CASGLDRGSTTDTQYF. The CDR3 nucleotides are TGTGCTAGTGGTTTGGACAGGGGCAGTACCACAGATACGCAGTATTTT.

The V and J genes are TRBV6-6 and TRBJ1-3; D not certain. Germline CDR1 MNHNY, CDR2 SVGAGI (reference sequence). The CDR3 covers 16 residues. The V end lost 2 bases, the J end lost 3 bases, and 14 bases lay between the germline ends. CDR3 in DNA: TGTGCCAGCAGTTACGTAGCGGGCAGTGGTGGAAACACCATATATTTT. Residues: CASSYVAGSGGNTIYF.

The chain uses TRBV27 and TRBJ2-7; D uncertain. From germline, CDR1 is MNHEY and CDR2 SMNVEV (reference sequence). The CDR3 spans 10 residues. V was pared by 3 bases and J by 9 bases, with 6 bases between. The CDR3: CASSLKGQYF. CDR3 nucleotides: TGTGCCAGCAGTTTGAAGGGGCAGTACTTC.

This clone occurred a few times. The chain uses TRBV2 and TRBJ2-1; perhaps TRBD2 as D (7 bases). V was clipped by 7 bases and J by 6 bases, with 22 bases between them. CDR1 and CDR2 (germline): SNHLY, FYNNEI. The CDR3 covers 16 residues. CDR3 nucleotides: TGTGCCAGCATTGTACCTAGTGGGGGGGCCGGCAATGAGCAGTTCTTC. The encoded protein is CASIVPSGGAGNEQFF.

CDR3 in amino acids: CASSKRGTGVNTEAFF. As DNA, the CDR3 is TGTGCCAGCAGCAAAAGGGGGACAGGTGTGAACACTGAAGCTTTCTTT. This chain joins TRBV21-1 and TRBJ1-1; the table names TRBD1, a call not compared with the DNA. TRBV21-1 is a documented pseudogene. This CDR3 is 16 amino acids long.

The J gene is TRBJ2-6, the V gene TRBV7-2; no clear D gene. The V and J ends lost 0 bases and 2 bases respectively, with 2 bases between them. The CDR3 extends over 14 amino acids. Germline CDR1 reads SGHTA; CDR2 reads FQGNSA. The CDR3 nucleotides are TGTGCCAGCAGCTTAGCTCCTGGGGCCAACGTCCTGACTTTC. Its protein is CASSLAPGANVLTF.

The CDR3 region is CASSILGRPTNTEAFF. The CDR3 nucleotides read TGTGCCAGTAGTATCTTAGGTCGGCCGACAAACACTGAAGCTTTCTTT. The rearrangement joins TRBV19 to TRBJ1-1; D unresolved. Germline V gene data show CDR1 as LNHDA and CDR2 as SQIVND (reference sequence). V was trimmed by 3 bases and J by 2 bases, leaving 16 bases between them. CDR3 length equals 16 residues.

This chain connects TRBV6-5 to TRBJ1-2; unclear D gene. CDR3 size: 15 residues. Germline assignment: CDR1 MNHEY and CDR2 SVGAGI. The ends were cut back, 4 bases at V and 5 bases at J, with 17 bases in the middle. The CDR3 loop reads CASSSRAGTRYGYTF. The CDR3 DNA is TGTGCCAGCAGTTCTAGGGCAGGCACTCGATATGGCTACACCTTC.

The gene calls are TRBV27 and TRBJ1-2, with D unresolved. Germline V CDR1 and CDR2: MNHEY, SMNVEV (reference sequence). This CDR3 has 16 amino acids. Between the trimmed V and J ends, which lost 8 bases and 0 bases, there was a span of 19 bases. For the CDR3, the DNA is TGTGCCAGCCGACCTAGGGTATTCGGGTCTAACTATGGCTACACCTTC. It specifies CASRPRVFGSNYGYTF.

In nucleotides, the CDR3 is TGTGCCAGCAGCTCCTATAATTCACCCCTCCACTTT. Translated: CASSSYNSPLHF. V is TRBV7-9 and J is TRBJ1-6; D is undetermined. The ends were cut back, 4 bases at V and 2 bases at J, with 0 bases in the middle. Germline CDR1 SEHNR, CDR2 FQNEAQ (reference sequence). This CDR3 has 12 residues.

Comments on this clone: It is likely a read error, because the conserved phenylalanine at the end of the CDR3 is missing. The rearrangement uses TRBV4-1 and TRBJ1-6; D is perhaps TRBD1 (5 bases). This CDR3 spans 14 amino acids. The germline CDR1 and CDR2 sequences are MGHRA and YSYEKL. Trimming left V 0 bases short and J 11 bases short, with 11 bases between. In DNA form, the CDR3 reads TGCGCCAGCAGCCAAGATTGGGGGGTCCCACCCCTCCACCTT. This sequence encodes CASSQDWGVPPLHL.

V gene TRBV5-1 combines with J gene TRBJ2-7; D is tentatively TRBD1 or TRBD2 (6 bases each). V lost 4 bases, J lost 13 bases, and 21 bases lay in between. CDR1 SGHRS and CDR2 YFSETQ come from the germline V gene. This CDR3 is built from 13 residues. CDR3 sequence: CASSLTLGGKEYF. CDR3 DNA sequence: TGCGCCAGCAGCCTCACCTTAGGGGGGAAGGAATACTTC.

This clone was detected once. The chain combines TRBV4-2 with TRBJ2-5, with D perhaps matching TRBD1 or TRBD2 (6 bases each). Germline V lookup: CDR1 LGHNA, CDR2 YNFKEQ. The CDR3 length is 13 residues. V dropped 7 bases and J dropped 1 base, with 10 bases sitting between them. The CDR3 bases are TGTGCCAGCAAGTCGGGGGCCCAAGAGACCCAGTACTTC. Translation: CASKSGAQETQYF.

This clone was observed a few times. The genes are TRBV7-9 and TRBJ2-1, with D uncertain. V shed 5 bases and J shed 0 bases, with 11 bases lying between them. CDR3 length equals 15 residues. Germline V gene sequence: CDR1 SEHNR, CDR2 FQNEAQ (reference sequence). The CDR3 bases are TGTGCCAGCAGCCGTCTAGGGAACTCCTACAATGAGCAGTTCTTC. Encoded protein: CASSRLGNSYNEQFF.